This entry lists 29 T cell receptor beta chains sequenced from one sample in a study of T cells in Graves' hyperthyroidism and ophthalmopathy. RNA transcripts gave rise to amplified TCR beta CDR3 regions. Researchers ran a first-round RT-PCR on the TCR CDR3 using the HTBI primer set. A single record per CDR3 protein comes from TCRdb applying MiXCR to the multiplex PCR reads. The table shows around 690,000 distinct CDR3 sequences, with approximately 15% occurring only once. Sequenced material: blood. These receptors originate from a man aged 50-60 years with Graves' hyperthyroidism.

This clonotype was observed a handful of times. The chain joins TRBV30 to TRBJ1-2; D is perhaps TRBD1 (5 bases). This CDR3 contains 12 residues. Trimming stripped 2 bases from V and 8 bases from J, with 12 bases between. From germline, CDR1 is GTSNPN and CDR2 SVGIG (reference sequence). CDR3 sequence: CAWSPQGDGYTF. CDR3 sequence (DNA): TGTGCCTGGAGTCCCCAGGGCGACGGCTACACCTTC.

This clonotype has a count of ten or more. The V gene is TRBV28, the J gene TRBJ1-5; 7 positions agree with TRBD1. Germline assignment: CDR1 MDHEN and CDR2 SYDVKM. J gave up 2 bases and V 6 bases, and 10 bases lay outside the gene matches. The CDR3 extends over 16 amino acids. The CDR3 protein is CASSQTGTVGNQPQHF. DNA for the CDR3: TGTGCCAGCAGCCAAACCGGGACAGTCGGCAATCAGCCCCAGCATTTT.

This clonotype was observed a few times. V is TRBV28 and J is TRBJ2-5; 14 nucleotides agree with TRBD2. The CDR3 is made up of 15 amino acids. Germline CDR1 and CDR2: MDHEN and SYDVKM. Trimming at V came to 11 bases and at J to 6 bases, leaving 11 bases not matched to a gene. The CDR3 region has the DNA TGTGCCTCCTTCCCCCGGACTAGCGGGAGGAAGACCCAGTACTTC. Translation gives CASFPRTSGRKTQYF.

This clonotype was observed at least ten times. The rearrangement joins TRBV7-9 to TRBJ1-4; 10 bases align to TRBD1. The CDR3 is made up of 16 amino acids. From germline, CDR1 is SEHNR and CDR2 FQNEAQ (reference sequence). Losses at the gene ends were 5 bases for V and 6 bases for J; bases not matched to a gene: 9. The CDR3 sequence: CASSHHTGTGDEKLFF. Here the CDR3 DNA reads TGTGCCAGCAGCCATCACACCGGGACAGGGGATGAAAAACTGTTTTTT.

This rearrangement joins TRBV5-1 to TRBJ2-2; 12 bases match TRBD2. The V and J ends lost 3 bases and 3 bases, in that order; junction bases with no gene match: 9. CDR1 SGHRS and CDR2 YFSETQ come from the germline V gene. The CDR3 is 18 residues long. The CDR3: CASSSLTSGSSDTGELFF. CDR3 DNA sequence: TGCGCCAGCAGCTCTTTGACTAGCGGGAGCTCGGACACCGGGGAGCTGTTTTTT.

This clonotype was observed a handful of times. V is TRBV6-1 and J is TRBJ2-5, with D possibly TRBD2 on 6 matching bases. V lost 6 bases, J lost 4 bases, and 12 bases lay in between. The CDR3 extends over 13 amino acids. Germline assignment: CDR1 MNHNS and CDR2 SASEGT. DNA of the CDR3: TGTGCCAGCAGACCCGAGGGAGGAGAGACCCAGTACTTC. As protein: CASRPEGGETQYF.

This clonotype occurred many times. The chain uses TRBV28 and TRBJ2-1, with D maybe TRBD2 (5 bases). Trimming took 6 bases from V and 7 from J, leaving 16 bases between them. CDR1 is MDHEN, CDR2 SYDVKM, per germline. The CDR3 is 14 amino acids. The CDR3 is CASRMDWVGNEQFF. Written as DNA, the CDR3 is TGTGCCAGCAGAATGGACTGGGTAGGGAATGAGCAGTTCTTC. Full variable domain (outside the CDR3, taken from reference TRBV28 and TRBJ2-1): DVKVTQSSRYLVKRTGEKVFLECVQDMDHENMFWYRQDPGLGLRLIYFSYDVKMKEKGDIPEGYSVSREKKERFSLILESASTNQTSMYLCASRMDWVGNEQFFGPGTRLTVL.

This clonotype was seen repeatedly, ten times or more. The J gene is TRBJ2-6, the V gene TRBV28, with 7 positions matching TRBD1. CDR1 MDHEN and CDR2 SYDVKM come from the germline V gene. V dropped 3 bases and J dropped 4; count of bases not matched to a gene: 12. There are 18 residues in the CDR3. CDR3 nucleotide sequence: TGTGCCAGCAGTTTGGGTAGGGGGCGTAATACCGGGGCCAACGTCCTGACTTTC. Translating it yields CASSLGRGRNTGANVLTF. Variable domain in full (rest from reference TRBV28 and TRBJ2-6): DVKVTQSSRYLVKRTGEKVFLECVQDMDHENMFWYRQDPGLGLRLIYFSYDVKMKEKGDIPEGYSVSREKKERFSLILESASTNQTSMYLCASSLGRGRNTGANVLTFGAGSRLTVL.

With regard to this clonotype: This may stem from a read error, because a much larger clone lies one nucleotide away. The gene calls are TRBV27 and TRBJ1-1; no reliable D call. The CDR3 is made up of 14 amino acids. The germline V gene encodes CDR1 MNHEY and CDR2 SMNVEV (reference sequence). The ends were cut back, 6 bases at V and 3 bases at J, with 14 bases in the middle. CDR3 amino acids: CASRVTVVDTEAFF. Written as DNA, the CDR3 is TGTGCCAGCAGGGTCACGGTTGTGGACACTGAAGCTTTCTTT.

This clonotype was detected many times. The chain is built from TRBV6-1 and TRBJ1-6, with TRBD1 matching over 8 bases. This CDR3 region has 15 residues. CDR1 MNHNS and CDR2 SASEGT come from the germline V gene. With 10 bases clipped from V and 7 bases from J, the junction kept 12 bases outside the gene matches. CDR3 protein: CATNSRDRLNSPLHF. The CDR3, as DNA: TGTGCCACCAACTCTCGGGACAGGTTAAATTCACCCCTCCACTTT.

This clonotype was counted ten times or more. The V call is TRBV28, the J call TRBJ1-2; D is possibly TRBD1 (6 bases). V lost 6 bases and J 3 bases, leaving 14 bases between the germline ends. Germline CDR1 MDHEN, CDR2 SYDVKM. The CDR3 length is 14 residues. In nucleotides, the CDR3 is TGTGCCAGCAGAGCAGTCGGACAGCACTATGGCTACACCTTC. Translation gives CASRAVGQHYGYTF.

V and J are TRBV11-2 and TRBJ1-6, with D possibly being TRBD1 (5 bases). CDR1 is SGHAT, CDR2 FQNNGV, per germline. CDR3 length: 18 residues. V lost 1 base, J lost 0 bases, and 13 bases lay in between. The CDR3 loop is CASSLGGAASSYNSPLHF. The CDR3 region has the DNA TGTGCCAGCAGCTTAGGAGGGGCAGCGAGCTCCTATAATTCACCCCTCCACTTT.

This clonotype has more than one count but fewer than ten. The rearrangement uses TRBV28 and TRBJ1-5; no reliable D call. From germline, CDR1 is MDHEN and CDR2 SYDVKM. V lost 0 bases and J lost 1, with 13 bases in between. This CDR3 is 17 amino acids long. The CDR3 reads CASSLWAGYRSNQPQHF. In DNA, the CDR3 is TGTGCCAGCAGTTTATGGGCGGGTTATCGGAGCAATCAGCCCCAGCATTTT.

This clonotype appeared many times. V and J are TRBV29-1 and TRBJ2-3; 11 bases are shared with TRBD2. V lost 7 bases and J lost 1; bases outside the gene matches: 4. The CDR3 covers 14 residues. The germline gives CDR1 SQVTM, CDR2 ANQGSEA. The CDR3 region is CSAGLAVGTDTQYF. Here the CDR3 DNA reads TGCAGCGCGGGACTAGCGGTTGGCACAGATACGCAGTATTTT.

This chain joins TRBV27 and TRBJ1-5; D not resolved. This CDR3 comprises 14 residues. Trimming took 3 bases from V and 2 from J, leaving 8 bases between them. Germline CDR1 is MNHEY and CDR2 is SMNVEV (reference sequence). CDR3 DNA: TGTGCCAGCAGTTTTGCCTCGGGCAATCAGCCCCAGCATTTT. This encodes CASSFASGNQPQHF.

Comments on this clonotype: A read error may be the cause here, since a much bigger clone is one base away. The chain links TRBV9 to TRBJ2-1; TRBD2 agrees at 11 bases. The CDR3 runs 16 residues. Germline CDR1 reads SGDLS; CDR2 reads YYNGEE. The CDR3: CASSEGTSGLDEEQCF. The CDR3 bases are TGTGCCAGCAGCGAGGGGACTAGCGGTTTGGATGAGGAGCAGTGCTTC.

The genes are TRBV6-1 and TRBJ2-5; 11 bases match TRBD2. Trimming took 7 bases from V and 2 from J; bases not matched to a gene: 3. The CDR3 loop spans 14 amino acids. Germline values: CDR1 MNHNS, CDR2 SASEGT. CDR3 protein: CASTSGGRQETQYF. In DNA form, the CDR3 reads TGTGCCAGCACTAGCGGGGGGCGACAAGAGACCCAGTACTTC.

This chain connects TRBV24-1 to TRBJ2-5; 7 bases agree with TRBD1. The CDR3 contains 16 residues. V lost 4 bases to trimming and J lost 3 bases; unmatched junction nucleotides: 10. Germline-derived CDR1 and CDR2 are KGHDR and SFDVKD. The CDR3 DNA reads TGTGCCACCAGTGAACCCGGGACAGACAAGGAAGAGACCCAGTACTTC. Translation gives CATSEPGTDKEETQYF.

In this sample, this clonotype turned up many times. The CDR3 is CSVDPSGSLNEQFF. The CDR3 DNA sequence: TGCAGCGTTGACCCTAGCGGGAGTTTAAATGAGCAGTTCTTC. This sequence joins TRBV29-1 and TRBJ2-1, with 10 bases matching TRBD2. The CDR3 is 14 amino acids. Germline trimming cut 3 bases from V and 7 bases from J; bases unmatched to any gene: 6. Germline values: CDR1 SQVTM, CDR2 ANQGSEA.

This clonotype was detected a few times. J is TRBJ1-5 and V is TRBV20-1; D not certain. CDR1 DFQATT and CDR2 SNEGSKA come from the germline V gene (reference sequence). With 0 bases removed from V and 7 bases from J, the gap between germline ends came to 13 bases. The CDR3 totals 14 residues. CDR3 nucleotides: TGCAGTGCTAGAGATCACCAGGAGCGCCAGCCCCAGCATTTT. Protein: CSARDHQERQPQHF.

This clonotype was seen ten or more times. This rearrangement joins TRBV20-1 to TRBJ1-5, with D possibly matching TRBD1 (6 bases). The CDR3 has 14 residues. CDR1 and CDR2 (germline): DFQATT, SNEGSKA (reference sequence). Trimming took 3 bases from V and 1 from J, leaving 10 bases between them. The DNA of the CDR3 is TGCAGTGCTAGTAGGGGGGTAAGCAATCAGCCCCAGCATTTT. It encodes CSASRGVSNQPQHF.

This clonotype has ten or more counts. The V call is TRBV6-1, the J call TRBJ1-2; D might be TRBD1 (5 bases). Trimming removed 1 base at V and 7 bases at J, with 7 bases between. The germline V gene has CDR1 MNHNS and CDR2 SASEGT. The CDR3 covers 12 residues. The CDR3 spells CASSEGGAGYTF. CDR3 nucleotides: TGTGCCAGCAGTGAAGGAGGGGCTGGCTACACCTTC.

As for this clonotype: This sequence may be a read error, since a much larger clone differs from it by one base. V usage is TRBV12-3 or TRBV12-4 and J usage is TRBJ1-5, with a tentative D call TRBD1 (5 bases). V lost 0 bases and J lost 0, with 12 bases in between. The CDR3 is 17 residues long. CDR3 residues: CASSLAGRAHSNQPQHF. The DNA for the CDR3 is TGTGCCAGCAGTTTAGCCGGCAGGGCACATAGCAATCAGCCCCAGCATTTT.

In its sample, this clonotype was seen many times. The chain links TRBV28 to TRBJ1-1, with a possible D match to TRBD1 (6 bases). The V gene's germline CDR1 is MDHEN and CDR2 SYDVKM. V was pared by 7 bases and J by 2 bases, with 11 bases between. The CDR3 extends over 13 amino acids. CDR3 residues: CASKGRGNTEAFF. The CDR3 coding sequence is TGTGCCAGCAAGGGCAGGGGTAACACTGAAGCTTTCTTT.

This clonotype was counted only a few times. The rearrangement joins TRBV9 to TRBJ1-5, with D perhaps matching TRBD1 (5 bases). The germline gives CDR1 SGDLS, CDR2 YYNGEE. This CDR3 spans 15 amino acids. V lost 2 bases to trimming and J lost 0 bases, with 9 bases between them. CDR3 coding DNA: TGTGCCAGCAGCGTGGGGACGGCTAGCAATCAGCCCCAGCATTTT. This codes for CASSVGTASNQPQHF.

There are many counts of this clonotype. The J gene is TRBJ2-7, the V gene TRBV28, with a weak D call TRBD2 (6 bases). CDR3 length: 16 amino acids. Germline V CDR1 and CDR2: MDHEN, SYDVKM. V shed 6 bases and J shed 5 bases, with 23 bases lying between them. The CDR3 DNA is TGTGCCAGCAGCCCCTGGGGCGGGAAAGTCGTGGACGAGCAGTACTTC. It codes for CASSPWGGKVVDEQYF.

The CDR3 loop reads CASSKGSRGYNEQFF. The CDR3 DNA sequence: TGTGCCAGTAGTAAGGGGTCGCGGGGTTACAATGAGCAGTTCTTC. The rearrangement joins TRBV19 to TRBJ2-1, with D possibly being TRBD2 (6 bases). This CDR3 is 15 amino acids long. CDR1 is LNHDA, CDR2 SQIVND, per germline (reference sequence). The V gene lost 4 bases and the J gene lost 4 bases, with 14 bases spanning the gap.

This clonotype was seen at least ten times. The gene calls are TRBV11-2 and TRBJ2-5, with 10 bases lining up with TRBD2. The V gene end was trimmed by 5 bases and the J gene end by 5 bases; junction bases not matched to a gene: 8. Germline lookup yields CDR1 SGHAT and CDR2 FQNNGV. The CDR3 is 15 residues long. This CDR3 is CASSPLAGPGETQYF. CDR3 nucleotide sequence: TGTGCCAGCAGCCCACTAGCGGGGCCAGGGGAGACCCAGTACTTC.

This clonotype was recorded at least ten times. This CDR3 is CASRSPKYEQYF. CDR3 DNA sequence: TGTGCCAGCAGAAGCCCCAAGTACGAGCAGTACTTC. The rearrangement uses TRBV28 and TRBJ2-7; D unclear. The CDR3 has 12 residues. Trimming left V 6 bases short and J 4 bases short, with 10 bases between. Germline V lookup: CDR1 MDHEN, CDR2 SYDVKM.